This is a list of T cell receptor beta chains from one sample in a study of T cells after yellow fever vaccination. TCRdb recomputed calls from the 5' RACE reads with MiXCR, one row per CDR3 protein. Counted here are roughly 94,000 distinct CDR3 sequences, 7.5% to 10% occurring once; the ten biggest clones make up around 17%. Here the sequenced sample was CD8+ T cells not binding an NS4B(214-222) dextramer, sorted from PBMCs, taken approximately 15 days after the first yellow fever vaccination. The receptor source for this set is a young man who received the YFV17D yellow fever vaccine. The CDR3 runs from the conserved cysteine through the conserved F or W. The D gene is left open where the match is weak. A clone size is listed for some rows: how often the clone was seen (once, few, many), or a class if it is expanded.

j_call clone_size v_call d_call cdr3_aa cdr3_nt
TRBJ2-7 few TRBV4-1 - CASSHADGAAVSEQYF TGCGCCAGCAGCCACGCGGACGGTGCCGCCGTGAGCGAGCAGTACTTC
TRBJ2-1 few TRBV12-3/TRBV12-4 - CASDRSSSDEQFF TGTGCCAGTGATCGAAGCAGTAGCGATGAGCAGTTCTTC
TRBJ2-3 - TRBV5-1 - CASSLGEGPDTQYF TGCGCCAGCAGCTTGGGTGAGGGCCCAGATACGCAGTATTTT
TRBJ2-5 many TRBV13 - CASSTPEDQETQYF TGTGCCAGCAGCACGCCGGAAGACCAAGAGACCCAGTACTTC
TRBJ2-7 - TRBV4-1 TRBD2 CASSLSGAGGYEQYF TGCGCCAGCAGCCTTAGCGGGGCTGGGGGCTACGAGCAGTACTTC
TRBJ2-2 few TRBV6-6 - CASLLGGPGELFF TGTGCCAGCCTTCTAGGGGGTCCCGGGGAGCTGTTTTTT
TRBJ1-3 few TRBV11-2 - CASSLHRWSSGNTIYF TGTGCCAGCAGCTTACACCGCTGGAGCTCTGGAAACACCATATATTTT
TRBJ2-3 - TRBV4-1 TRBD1 CASQGGVDRVDTDTQYF TGCGCCAGCCAGGGGGGTGTGGACAGGGTGGACACAGATACGCAGTATTTT
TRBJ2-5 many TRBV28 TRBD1 CASSWGVRGLRETQYF TGTGCCAGCAGCTGGGGGGTCAGGGGGCTGCGGGAGACCCAGTACTTC
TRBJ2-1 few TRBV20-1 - CSALGVTRSEQFF TGCAGTGCCCTGGGGGTAACGAGGAGTGAGCAGTTCTTC
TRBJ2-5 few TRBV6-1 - CASRTQGLETQYF TGTGCCAGCAGAACACAGGGTCTGGAGACCCAGTACTTC
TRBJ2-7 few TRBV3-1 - CASSQELDLDSYEQYF TGTGCCAGCAGCCAAGAACTCGACTTGGACTCCTACGAGCAGTACTTC
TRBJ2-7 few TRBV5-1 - CASSSEDSYEQYF TGCGCCAGCAGCTCGGAAGACAGCTACGAGCAGTACTTC
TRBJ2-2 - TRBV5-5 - CASSLNGGWNTGELFF TGTGCCAGCAGCTTGAACGGGGGATGGAACACCGGGGAGCTGTTTTTT
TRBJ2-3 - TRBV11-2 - CASSFSRGADTQYF TGTGCCAGCAGCTTCTCCAGGGGGGCAGATACGCAGTATTTT
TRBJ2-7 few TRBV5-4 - CASSPFGGYEQYF TGTGCCAGCTCCCCCTTCGGCGGGTACGAGCAGTACTTC
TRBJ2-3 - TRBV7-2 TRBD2 CASSLTGGGLADTQYF TGTGCCAGCAGCTTAACTGGCGGGGGGTTGGCAGATACGCAGTATTTT
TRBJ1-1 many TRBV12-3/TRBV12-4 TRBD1 CASSTGTGTEAFF TGTGCCAGCAGTACGGGGACAGGGACTGAAGCTTTCTTT
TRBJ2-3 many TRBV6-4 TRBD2 CASSERGTDTQYF TGTGCCAGCAGTGAGCGGGGGACAGATACGCAGTATTTT
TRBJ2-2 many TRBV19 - CASSIGGLAGELFF TGTGCCAGTAGTATAGGGGGGCTTGCTGGGGAGCTGTTTTTT